Listed below are T cell receptor beta chains from one sample, sequenced in a study of post-analysis software for immune sequencing data. TCRdb ran MiXCR on the PCR reads and lists one entry per CDR3 protein. The sample has a few hundred thousand distinct CDR3 sequences, around 34% seen once; the top ten hold under 7%. The sequencing sample was made of blood. These receptors came from a girl between 2 and 17 years old with multiple sclerosis. The CDR3 runs from the conserved cysteine through the conserved F or W. The D gene is left open where the match is weak. Size tells how often a clone was seen (once, few, many) or the class of an expanded clone, and some rows leave it out.

DNA	CDR3	V	size	D	J
TGCGCCAGCAGCTTCATAGTGGGGCACGACACAGATACGCAGTATTTT	CASSFIVGHDTDTQYF	TRBV5-1	NA	NA	TRBJ2-3
TGTGCCACTAAGTACAGTCTAACTACTAACTATGGCTACACCTTC	CATKYSLTTNYGYTF	TRBV28	NA	NA	TRBJ1-2
TGTGCCAGCAGCTTGGAGCCGGGACGCATTGGGAGCGAGCAGTACTTC	CASSLEPGRIGSEQYF	TRBV5-6	NA	NA	TRBJ2-7
TGTGCCAGCAGTCAACGAAACAGGGGGCGGAGTGAAGCTTTCTTT	CASSQRNRGRSEAFF	TRBV27	NA	TRBD1	TRBJ1-1
TGCAGTGGCGGTCCGAGAAGCTCCTATAATTCACCCCTCCACTTT	CSGGPRSSYNSPLHF	TRBV20-1	few	NA	TRBJ1-6
TGTGCCAGCAGTTTTATCAGGGGAGGCACCGGGGAGCTGTTTTTT	CASSFIRGGTGELFF	TRBV12-3/TRBV12-4	once	NA	TRBJ2-2
TGCAGTGCTAGGGGAGCAGGGGGTGGGCAGTACTTC	CSARGAGGGQYF	TRBV20-1	NA	TRBD1	TRBJ2-7
TGTGCCAGCAGTGAATATGGGGTGATGAACACTGAAGCTTTCTTT	CASSEYGVMNTEAFF	TRBV25-1	NA	NA	TRBJ1-1
TGTGCCAGCAGCTTGGGCGACACAGGGGTTCCGCAGTATTTT	CASSLGDTGVPQYF	TRBV5-5	NA	TRBD1	TRBJ2-3
TGTGCCAGCAGTTTATCGACGGGGAAGAATTCACCCCTCCACTTT	CASSLSTGKNSPLHF	TRBV27	NA	NA	TRBJ1-6
TGTGCCAGCAGCCCCGGGTCGATGGGCACAGATACGCAGTATTTT	CASSPGSMGTDTQYF	TRBV5-4	few	NA	TRBJ2-3
TGTGCCAGCAAGGAGGGGGAAGCCAAAAACATTCAGTACTTC	CASKEGEAKNIQYF	TRBV2	few	NA	TRBJ2-4
TGCGCCAGCCGGGGGACCAACTTACTAAATGAGCAGTTCTTC	CASRGTNLLNEQFF	TRBV5-1	NA	NA	TRBJ2-1